Listed below are T cell receptor beta chains from one sample, sequenced in a study of blood T cells in healthy people across ages. Using its own MiXCR run on the 5' RACE reads, TCRdb lists one record per CDR3 protein. The sample records approximately 780,000 distinct CDR3 sequences, approximately 24% being singletons. The same sample was also studied in work on T cells of mothers and their children.

The sample was blood. The origin of the receptors is a boy younger than 18 in good health. The conserved cysteine and the conserved F or W are not part of the CDR3 here.

j_call | v_call | cdr3_aa
TRBJ2-3 | TRBV7-8 | ASSPRGAQY
TRBJ2-6 | TRBV20-1 | SARASSGANVLT
TRBJ2-5 | TRBV11-1 | ASSPGVGVETQY
TRBJ2-5 | TRBV5-1 | ASSLNRYQETQY
TRBJ2-1 | TRBV20-1 | SAPSPRLGGVTYNEQF
. | TRBV19 | ASSRPGGYYEQY
TRBJ1-4 | TRBV7-9 | ASSGVRGTNEKLF
TRBJ2-1 | TRBV6-2/TRBV6-3 | ASSYRSSSYNEQF
TRBJ2-3 | TRBV2 | ASRAPPFSTDTQY
TRBJ1-2 | TRBV20-1 | SASGQNYGYT
TRBJ2-6 | TRBV9 | ASSSHRDRVSSGANVLT
TRBJ2-2 | TRBV5-6 | ASSLRVGPPGELF
. | TRBV19 | ASSIAPGRGEQY
TRBJ2-5 | TRBV11-2 | ASSFTLGDQY
TRBJ1-1 | TRBV7-2 | ASSPRRVTNTEAF
TRBJ1-2 | TRBV7-6 | ASSREAWDGYT
TRBJ2-5 | TRBV20-1 | SARVTGGVETQY
TRBJ2-3 | TRBV10-3 | AISDLAGGTDTQY
TRBJ2-1 | TRBV29-1 | SGGTGFVSDEQF
TRBJ1-4 | TRBV4-1 | ASSQDEDRGIAEKLF
TRBJ1-6 | TRBV9 | ASSVDDRGNSPLH
TRBJ2-5 | TRBV29-1 | SVKGLLQETQY
TRBJ1-2 | TRBV20-1 | SARALDLNYGYT
TRBJ1-4 | TRBV15 | ATSRDLQTNEKLF
TRBJ2-7 | TRBV12-3/TRBV12-4 | ASSSLGTGSGFYEQY
TRBJ2-3 | TRBV12-3/TRBV12-4 | ASSLWGGNTDTQY
TRBJ1-5 | TRBV6-5 | ASSYGGPYSNQPQH
TRBJ1-2 | TRBV20-1 | SAREGQGLYGYT
TRBJ2-5 | TRBV7-9 | ASSSPSLAGGPKTQH
TRBJ2-5 | TRBV6-6 | ASIRGGSFQETQY
TRBJ2-5 | TRBV18 | ASSPQGTYQETQY
TRBJ1-1 | TRBV6-1 | ASSEALGAMNTEAF
TRBJ1-2 | TRBV2 | ASSARVTGYT
TRBJ2-3 | TRBV20-1 | SATTGGLRDTQY
TRBJ2-1 | TRBV7-9 | ASSLGRMVNEQF
TRBJ2-4 | TRBV24-1 | ATSDSRDPTGGNIQY
. | TRBV6-1 | ASNPGQTYEQY
TRBJ2-3 | TRBV29-1 | SVESIPGGRTDTQY
TRBJ2-7 | TRBV7-2 | ASSRGAGATYEQY
TRBJ1-2 | TRBV11-3 | ASSLCRVCGYT
TRBJ1-4 | TRBV7-7 | ASSGHRGEKLF
TRBJ2-7 | TRBV19 | ASSMGGSIYEQY
TRBJ2-4 | TRBV20-1 | SARDRADKNIQY
TRBJ2-5 | TRBV20-1 | SASPPGLAGPRQETQY
TRBJ2-1 | TRBV7-2 | ASPARRASSYNEQF
. | TRBV3-1 | ASSQETEQY
. | TRBV5-1 | ASSEPGLAGGSSDEQY
TRBJ1-1 | TRBV6-1 | ASTLFGLGNMNTEAF